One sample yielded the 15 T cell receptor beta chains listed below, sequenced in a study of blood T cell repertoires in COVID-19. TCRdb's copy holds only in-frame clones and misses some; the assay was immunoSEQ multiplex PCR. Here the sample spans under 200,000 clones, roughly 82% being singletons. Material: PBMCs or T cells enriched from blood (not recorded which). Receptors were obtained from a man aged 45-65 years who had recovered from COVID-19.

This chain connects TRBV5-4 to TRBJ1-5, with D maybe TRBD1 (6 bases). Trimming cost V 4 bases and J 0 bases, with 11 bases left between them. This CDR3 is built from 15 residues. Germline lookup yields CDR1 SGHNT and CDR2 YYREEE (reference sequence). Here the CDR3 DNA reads TGTGCCAGCAGCCTAGGGGGGGCTAGCAATCAGCCCCAGCATTTT. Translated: CASSLGGASNQPQHF.

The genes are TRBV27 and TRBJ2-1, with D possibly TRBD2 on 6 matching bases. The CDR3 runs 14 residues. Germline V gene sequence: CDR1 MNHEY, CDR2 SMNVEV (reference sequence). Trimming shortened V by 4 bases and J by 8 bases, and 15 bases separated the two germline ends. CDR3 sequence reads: CASSSASASDEQFF. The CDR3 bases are TGTGCCAGCAGTTCCGCTAGCGCCAGCGATGAGCAGTTCTTC.

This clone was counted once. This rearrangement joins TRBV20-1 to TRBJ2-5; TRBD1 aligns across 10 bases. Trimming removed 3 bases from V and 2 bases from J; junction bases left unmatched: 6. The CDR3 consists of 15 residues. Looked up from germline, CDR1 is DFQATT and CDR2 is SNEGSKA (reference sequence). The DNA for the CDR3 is TGCAGTGCTAGTGGGACAGGGGATAAGCAAGAGACCCAGTACTTC. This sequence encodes CSASGTGDKQETQYF.

Written as DNA, the CDR3 is TGTGCCAGCTCAGAGACTGCCTACGAGCAGTACTTC. As protein: CASSETAYEQYF. The V and J genes are TRBV18 and TRBJ2-7; D is unresolved. Germline-derived CDR1 and CDR2 are KGHSH and LQKENI. Trimming removed 5 bases from V and 2 bases from J, with 7 bases in between. The CDR3 consists of 12 residues.

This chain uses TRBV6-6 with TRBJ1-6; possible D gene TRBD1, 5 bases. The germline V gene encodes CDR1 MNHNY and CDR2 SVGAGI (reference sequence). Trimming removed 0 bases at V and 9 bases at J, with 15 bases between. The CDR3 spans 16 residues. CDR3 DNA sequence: TGTGCCAGCAGTTACTCTTCCCAGGGAGGAGGTTCACCCCTCCACTTT. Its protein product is CASSYSSQGGGSPLHF.

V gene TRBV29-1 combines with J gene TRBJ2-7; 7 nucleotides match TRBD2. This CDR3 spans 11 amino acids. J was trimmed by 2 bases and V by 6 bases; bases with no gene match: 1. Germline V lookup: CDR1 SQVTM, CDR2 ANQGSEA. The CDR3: CSVLAAYEQYF. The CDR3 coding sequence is TGCAGCGTGCTAGCGGCCTACGAGCAGTACTTC.

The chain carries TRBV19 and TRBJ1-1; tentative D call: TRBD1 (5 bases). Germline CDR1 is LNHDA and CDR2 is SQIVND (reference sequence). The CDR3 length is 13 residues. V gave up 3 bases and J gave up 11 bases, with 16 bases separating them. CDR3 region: CASSIGTGNWAFF. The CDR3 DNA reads TGTGCCAGTAGTATTGGAACAGGTAATTGGGCTTTCTTT.

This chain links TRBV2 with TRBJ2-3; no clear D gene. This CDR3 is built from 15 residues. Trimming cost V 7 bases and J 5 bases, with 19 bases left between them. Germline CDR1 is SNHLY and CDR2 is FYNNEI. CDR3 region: CASISRSPRVDTQYF. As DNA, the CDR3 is TGTGCCAGCATTTCGCGGTCCCCTCGGGTAGATACGCAGTATTTT.

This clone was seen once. CDR3 nucleotides: TGTGCCAGCAGTTTAAGGGTAGTGGGGGCATCCTACAATGAGCAGTTCTTC. Translating gives CASSLRVVGASYNEQFF. The chain recombines TRBV27 with TRBJ2-1; D is possibly TRBD1 (6 bases). The V gene lost 2 bases and the J gene lost 1 base, with 15 bases spanning the gap. Per the germline V gene, CDR1 is MNHEY and CDR2 is SMNVEV (reference sequence). This CDR3 is 17 amino acids long.

The CDR3 DNA reads as TGTGCCAGCAGTTTTCAGGCAACTAATGAAAAACTGTTTTTT. Translated, it gives CASSFQATNEKLFF. V and J are TRBV28 and TRBJ1-4; D remains unclear. The CDR3 has 14 residues. Germline V lookup: CDR1 MDHEN, CDR2 SYDVKM. Trimming shortened V by 3 bases and J by 0 bases, and 5 bases separated the two germline ends.

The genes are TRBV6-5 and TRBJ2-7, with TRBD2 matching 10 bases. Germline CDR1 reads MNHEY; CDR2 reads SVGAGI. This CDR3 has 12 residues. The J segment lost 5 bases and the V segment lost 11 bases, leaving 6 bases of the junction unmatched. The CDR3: CASGLAGDEQYF. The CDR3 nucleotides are TGTGCCTCTGGTCTAGCGGGAGACGAGCAGTACTTC.

CDR3 DNA: TGTGCCAGCAGGGAGGTCTTGAACACTGAAGCTTTCTTT. It codes for CASREVLNTEAFF. The V call is TRBV28, the J call TRBJ1-1, with no clear D. Germline V gives CDR1 MDHEN, CDR2 SYDVKM. This CDR3 is 13 amino acids long. The germline V and J ends were trimmed by 6 bases and 0 bases, with 8 bases remaining between them. Based on the CDR3 plus reference TRBV28 and TRBJ1-1, the full variable domain is DVKVTQSSRYLVKRTGEKVFLECVQDMDHENMFWYRQDPGLGLRLIYFSYDVKMKEKGDIPEGYSVSREKKERFSLILESASTNQTSMYLCASREVLNTEAFFGQGTRLTVV.

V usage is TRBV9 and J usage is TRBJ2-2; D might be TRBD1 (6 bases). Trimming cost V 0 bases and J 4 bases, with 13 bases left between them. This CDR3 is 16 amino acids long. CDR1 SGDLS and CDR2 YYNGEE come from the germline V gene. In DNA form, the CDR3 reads TGTGCCAGCAGCGTAGCGGCACAGGGCGGCACCGGGGAGCTGTTTTTT. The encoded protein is CASSVAAQGGTGELFF.

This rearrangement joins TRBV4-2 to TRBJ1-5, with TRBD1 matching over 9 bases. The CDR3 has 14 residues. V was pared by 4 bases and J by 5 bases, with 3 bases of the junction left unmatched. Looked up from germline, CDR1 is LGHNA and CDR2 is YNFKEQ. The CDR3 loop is CASSPWTGDQPQHF. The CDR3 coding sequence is TGTGCCAGCAGCCCCTGGACAGGGGATCAGCCCCAGCATTTT.

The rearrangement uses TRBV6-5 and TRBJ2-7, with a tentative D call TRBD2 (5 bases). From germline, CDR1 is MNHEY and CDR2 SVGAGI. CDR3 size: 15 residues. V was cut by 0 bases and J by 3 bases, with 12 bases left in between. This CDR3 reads CASSYSGSGVYEQYF. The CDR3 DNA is TGTGCCAGCAGTTACTCAGGTTCCGGGGTCTACGAGCAGTACTTC.